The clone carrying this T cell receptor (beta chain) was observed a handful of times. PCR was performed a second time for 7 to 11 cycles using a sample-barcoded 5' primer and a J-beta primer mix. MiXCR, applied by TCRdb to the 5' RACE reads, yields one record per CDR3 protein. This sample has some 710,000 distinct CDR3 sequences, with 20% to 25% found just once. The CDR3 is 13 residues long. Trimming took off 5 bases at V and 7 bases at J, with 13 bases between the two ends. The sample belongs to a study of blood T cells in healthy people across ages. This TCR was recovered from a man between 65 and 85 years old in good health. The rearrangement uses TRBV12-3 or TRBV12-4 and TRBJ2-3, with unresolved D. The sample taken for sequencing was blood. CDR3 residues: CASSLSNTNTQYF. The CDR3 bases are TGTGCCAGCAGTCTCAGCAACACTAATACGCAGTATTTT.